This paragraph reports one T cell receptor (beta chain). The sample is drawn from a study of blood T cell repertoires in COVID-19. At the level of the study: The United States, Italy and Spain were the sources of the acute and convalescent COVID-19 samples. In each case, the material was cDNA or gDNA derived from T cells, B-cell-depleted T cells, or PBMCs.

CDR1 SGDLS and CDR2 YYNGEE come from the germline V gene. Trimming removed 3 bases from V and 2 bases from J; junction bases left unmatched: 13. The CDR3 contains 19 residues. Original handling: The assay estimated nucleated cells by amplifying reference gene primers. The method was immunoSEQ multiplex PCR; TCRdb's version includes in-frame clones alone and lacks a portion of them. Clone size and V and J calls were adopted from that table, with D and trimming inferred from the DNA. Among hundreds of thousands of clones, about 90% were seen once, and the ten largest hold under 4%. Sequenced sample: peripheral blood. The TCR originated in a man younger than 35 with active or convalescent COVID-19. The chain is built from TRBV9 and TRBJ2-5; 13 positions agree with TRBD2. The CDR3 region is CASSGRLAGGQRLQETQYF. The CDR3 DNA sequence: TGTGCCAGCAGCGGCAGACTAGCGGGGGGTCAACGCCTTCAAGAGACCCAGTACTTC.